This T cell receptor (beta chain) was captured by sequencing in a study of CD8 T cells in ankylosing spondylitis. Germline V CDR1 and CDR2: SEHNR, FQNEAQ (reference sequence). The V gene lost 4 bases and the J gene lost 2 bases, with 13 bases spanning the gap. This CDR3 is built from 15 residues. Quantitative 5'-RACE with molecular barcodes generated TCR beta libraries. TCRdb analysed the 5' RACE reads with MiXCR anew, one entry per CDR3 protein. The sample holds roughly 700,000 distinct CDR3 sequences, roughly 20% seen once. Study results and caveats: With a CD8+ phenotype, disease-linked clones were relatively rare in peripheral blood. A TCR beta motif of roughly eight highly homologous variants appeared characteristic of ankylosing spondylitis blood. Some motif variants had been reported before (in reactive arthritis synovial fluid and blood). According to the report, clones linked to the disease were significantly enriched in matched synovial fluid samples taken from ankylosing spondylitis patients.

This clonotype was seen a handful of times. The antigen is not known. This chain uses TRBV7-9 with TRBJ2-3; maybe TRBD1 (5 bases). This TCR came from a male donor with ankylosing spondylitis. The sequenced sample consisted of blood, either unsorted or a sorted T cell fraction (not recorded which). The CDR3 sequence: CASSSRDSYTDTQYF. The CDR3 bases are TGTGCCAGCAGCTCCCGAGACAGCTACACAGATACGCAGTATTTT.